The source of this T cell receptor (beta chain) is a study of Ad26.COV2.S vaccination and SARS-CoV-2 variants. Noted treatment: some 20 received Ad26.COV2.S at low or high dose, single or two shots; 5 received placebo; per-sample allocation not given. Material that was analyzed had been drawn on day 63 after the first vaccine or placebo injection. The data were produced by immunoSEQ multiplex PCR, yet TCRdb's version contains in-frame clones alone and is incomplete. The data show roughly 300,000 clones, around 89% seen once. CDR3 size: 13 residues. The V end lost 3 bases, the J end lost 3 bases, and 8 bases lay between the germline ends. Germline lookup yields CDR1 LNHDA and CDR2 SQIVND (reference sequence).

This TCR derives from a person between 18 and 65 years old who received the Ad26.COV2.S COVID-19 vaccine or a placebo. The V call is TRBV19, the J call TRBJ1-1, with D hard to call. This material consisted of peripheral blood, taken in a trial of Ad26.COV2.S vaccine versus placebo. The CDR3 DNA follows: TGTGCCAGTAGTATTAAGGTTGACACTGAAGCTTTCTTT. Translating it yields CASSIKVDTEAFF.